This T cell receptor beta chain comes out of a study of CD8+CD57+ T cells in acquired aplastic anemia. TCR beta VDJ combinations and CDR3 sequences were profiled from genomic DNA. TCRdb reprocessed the reads via MiXCR and lists one record per CDR3 protein. The data hold about 210,000 distinct CDR3 sequences, with over 55% observed a single time. The germline V and J ends were trimmed by 0 bases and 5 bases, with 11 bases remaining between them. The CDR3 length is 14 residues. From germline, CDR1 is SGDLS and CDR2 YYNGEE. The sequenced sample consisted of sorted CD4+, CD8+, or CD8+CD57+ T cells (not recorded which) from PBMCs. The chain recombines TRBV9 with TRBJ2-5, with TRBD1 as a possible D gene (6 bases). The clonotype was recovered from a human donor in good health. The CDR3 DNA is TGTGCCAGCAGCGTAGAAACAGGGCGGGAGACCCAGTACTTC. It specifies CASSVETGRETQYF.